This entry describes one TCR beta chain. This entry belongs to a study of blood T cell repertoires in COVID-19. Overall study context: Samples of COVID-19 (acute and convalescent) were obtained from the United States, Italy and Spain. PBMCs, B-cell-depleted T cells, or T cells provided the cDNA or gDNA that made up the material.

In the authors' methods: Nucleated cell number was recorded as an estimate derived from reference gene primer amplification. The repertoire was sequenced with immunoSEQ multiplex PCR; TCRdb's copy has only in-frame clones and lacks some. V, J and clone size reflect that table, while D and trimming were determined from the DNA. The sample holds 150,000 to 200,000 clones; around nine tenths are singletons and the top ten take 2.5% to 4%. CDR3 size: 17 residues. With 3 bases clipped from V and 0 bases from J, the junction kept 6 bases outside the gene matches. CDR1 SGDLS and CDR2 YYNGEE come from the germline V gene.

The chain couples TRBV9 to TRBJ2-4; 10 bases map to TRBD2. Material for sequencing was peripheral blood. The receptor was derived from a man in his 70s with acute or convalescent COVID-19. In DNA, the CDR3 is TGTGCCAGCAGCGATCCAGCGGGGGGGTCAGCCAAAAACATTCAGTACTTC. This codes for CASSDPAGGSAKNIQYF.